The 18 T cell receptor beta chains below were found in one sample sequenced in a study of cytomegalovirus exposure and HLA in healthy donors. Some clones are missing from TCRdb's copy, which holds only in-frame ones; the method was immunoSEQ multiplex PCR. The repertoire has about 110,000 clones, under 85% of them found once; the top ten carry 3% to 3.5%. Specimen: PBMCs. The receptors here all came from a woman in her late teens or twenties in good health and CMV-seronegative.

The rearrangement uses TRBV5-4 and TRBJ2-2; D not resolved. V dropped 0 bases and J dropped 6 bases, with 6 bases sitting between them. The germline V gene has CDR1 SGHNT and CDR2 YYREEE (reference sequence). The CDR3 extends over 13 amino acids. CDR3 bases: TGTGCCAGCAGCTTGGATCCTTCCGGGGAGCTGTTTTTT. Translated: CASSLDPSGELFF.

The CDR3 DNA follows: TGTGCCAGCAGCGTAACCGATACACCTTTCTATGGCTACACCTTC. This encodes CASSVTDTPFYGYTF. The V and J genes are TRBV9 and TRBJ1-2, with D unclear. Deletions cut 1 base from V and 4 bases from J, with 14 bases between. Germline CDR1 and CDR2: SGDLS and YYNGEE. The length of the CDR3 is 15 residues. The whole variable domain, remainder taken from reference TRBV9 and TRBJ1-2, is DSGVTQTPKHLITATGQRVTLRCSPRSGDLSVYWYQQSLDQGLQFLIQYYNGEERAKGNILERFSAQQFPDLHSELNLSSLELGDSALYFCASSVTDTPFYGYTFGSGTRLTVV.

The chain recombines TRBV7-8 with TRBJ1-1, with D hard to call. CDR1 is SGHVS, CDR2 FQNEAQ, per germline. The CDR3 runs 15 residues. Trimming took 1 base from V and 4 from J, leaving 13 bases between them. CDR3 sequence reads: CASSLGYSRGTEAFF. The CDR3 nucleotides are TGTGCCAGCAGCTTAGGATATTCCCGGGGCACTGAAGCTTTCTTT.

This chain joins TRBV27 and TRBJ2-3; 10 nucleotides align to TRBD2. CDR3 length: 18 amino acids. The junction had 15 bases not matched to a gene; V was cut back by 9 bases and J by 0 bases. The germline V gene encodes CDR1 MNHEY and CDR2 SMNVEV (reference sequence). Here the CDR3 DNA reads TGTGCCAGAGGACTAGCGGAATCACCTTTCCCTAGCACAGATACGCAGTATTTT. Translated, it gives CARGLAESPFPSTDTQYF.

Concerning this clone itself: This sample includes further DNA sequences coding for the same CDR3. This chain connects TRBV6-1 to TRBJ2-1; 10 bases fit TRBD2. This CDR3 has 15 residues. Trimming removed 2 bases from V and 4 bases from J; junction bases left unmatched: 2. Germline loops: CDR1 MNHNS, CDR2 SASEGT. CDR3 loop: CASSEFSGGYNEQFF. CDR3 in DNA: TGTGCCAGCAGTGAATTTAGCGGGGGGTACAATGAGCAGTTCTTC.

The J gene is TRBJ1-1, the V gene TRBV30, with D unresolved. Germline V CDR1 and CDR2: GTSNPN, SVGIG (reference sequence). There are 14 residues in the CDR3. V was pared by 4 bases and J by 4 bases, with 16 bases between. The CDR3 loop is CAWTTEPEGTEAFF. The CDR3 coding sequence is TGTGCCTGGACGACCGAACCGGAGGGCACTGAAGCTTTCTTT.

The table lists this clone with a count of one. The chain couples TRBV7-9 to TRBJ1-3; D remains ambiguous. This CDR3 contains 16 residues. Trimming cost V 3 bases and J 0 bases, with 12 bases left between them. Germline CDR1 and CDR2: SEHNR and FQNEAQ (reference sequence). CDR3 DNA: TGTGCCAGCAGCTTTTACCAGGCGAGCTCTGGAAACACCATATATTTT. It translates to CASSFYQASSGNTIYF.

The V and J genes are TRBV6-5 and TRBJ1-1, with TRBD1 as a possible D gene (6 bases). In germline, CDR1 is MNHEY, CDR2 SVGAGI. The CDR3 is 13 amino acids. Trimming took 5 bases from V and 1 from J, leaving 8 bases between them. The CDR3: CASSPTGNTEAFF. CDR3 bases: TGTGCCAGCAGTCCGACAGGGAACACTGAAGCTTTCTTT.

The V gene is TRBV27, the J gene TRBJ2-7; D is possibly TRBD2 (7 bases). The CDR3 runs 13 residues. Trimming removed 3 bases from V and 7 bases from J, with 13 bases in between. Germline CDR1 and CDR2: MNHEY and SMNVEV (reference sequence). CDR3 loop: CASSFGGGLEQYF. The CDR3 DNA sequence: TGTGCCAGCAGTTTTGGGGGGGGCCTGGAGCAGTACTTC.

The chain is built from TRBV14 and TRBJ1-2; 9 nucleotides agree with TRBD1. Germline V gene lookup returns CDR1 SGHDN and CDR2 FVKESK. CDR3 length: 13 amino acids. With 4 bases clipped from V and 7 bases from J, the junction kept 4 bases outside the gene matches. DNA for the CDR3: TGTGCCAGCAGCCCCGGGACAGGGTTTGGCTACACCTTC. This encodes CASSPGTGFGYTF.

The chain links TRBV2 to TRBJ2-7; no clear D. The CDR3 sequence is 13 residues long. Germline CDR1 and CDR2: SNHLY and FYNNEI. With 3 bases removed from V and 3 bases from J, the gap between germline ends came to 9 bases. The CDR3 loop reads CASSERRLYEQYF. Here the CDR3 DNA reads TGTGCCAGCAGTGAGCGCAGGCTCTACGAGCAGTACTTC.

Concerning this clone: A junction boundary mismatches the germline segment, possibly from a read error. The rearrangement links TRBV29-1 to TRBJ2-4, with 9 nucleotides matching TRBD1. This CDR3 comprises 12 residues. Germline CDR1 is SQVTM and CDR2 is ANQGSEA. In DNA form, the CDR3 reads TGCAGCGTCCCCACGCCAGGGACAGGGAATTTGTTC. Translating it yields CSVPTPGTGNLF.

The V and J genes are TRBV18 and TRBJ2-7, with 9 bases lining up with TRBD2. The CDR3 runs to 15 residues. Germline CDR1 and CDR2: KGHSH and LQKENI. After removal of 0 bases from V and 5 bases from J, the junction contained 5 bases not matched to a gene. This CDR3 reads CASSPPAGGHHEQYF. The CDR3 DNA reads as TGTGCCAGCTCACCACCCGCGGGGGGGCACCACGAGCAGTACTTC.

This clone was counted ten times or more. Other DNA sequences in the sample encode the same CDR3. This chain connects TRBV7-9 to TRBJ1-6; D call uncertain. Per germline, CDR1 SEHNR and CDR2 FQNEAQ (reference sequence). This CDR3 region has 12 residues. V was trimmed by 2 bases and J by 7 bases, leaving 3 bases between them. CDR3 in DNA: TGTGCCAGCAGCTTACGGAATTCACCCCTCCACTTT. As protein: CASSLRNSPLHF.

The DNA for the CDR3 is TGTGCCTGGAGCCTAGGGACAGGGGGCTATGGCTACACCTTC. Translated, it gives CAWSLGTGGYGYTF. The V and J genes are TRBV30 and TRBJ1-2, with 11 bases that match TRBD1. With V trimmed by 3 bases and J by 4 bases, 4 bases remained unmatched. Germline CDR1 and CDR2: GTSNPN and SVGIG (reference sequence). The CDR3 sequence is 14 residues long.

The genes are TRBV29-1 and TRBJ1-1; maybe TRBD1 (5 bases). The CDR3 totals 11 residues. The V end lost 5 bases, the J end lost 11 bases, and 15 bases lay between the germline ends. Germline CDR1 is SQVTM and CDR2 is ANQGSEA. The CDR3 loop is CSVRSGAGAFF. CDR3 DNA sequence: TGCAGCGTTCGAAGCGGGGCCGGGGCTTTCTTT.

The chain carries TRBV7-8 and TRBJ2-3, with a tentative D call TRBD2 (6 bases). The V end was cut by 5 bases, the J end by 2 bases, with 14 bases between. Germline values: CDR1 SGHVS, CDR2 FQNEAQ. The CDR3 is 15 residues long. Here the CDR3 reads CASSPRRGITDTQYF. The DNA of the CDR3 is TGTGCCAGCAGCCCCCGGCGGGGAATCACAGATACGCAGTATTTT.

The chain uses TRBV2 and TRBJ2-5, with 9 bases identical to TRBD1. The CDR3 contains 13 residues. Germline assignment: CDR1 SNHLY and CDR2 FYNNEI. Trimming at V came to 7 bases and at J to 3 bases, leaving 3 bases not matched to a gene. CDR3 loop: CASTRDREETQYF. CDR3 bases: TGTGCCAGCACCCGGGACAGGGAAGAGACCCAGTACTTC.